This T cell receptor beta chain was found in a study of T cells in Graves' hyperthyroidism and ophthalmopathy. This clonotype has at least ten counts. V dropped 4 bases and J dropped 4 bases, with 12 bases sitting between them. Germline V gives CDR1 SGHTA, CDR2 FQGNSA. The CDR3 has 14 amino acids. From RNA transcripts, TCR beta CDR3 regions were amplified. HTBI primers were employed in a first-round RT-PCR of the TCR CDR3. Each CDR3 protein gets one entry after TCRdb re-called the multiplex PCR reads with MiXCR. The profile covers about 210,000 distinct CDR3 sequences, with about 18% appearing a single time and roughly 44% taken by the ten largest. Exclusion followed for patients with uncontrolled infection, other autoimmune disease, pregnancy or lactation.

The receptor was isolated from a man aged 35-49 years with Graves' hyperthyroidism. This chain connects TRBV7-2 to TRBJ2-3, with a tentative D call TRBD1 (6 bases). Sequenced input: blood. The DNA of the CDR3 is TGTGCCAGCAGCTCACAGGGTGCCGCAGATACGCAGTATTTT. Its protein is CASSSQGAADTQYF.